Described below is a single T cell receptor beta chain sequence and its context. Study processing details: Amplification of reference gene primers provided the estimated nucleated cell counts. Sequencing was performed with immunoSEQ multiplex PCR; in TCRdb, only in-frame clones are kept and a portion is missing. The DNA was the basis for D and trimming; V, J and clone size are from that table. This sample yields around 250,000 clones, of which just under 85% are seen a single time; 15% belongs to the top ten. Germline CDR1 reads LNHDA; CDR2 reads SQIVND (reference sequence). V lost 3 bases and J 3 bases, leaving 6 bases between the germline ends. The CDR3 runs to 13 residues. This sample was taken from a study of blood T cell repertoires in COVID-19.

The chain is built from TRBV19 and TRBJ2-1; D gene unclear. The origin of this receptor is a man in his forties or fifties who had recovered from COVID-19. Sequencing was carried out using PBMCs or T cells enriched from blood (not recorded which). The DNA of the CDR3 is TGTGCCAGTAGTATCTTCAGCTACAATGAGCAGTTCTTC. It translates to CASSIFSYNEQFF.